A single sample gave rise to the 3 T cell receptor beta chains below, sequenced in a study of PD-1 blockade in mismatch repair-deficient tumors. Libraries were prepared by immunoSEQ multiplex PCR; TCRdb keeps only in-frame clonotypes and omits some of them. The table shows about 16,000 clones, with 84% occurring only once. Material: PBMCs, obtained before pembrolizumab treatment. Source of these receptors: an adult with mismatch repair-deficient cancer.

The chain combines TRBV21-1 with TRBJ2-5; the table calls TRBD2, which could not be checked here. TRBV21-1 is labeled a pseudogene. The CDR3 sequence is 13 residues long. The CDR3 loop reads CAREVDSQETQYF. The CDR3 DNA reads TGTGCCAGAGAGGTAGACTCGCAGGAGACCCAGTACTTC.

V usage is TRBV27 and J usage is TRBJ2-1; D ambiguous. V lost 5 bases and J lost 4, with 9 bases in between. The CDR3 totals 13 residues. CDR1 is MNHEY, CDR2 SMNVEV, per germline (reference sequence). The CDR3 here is CASSIGTYNEQFF. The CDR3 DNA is TGTGCCAGCAGTATCGGAACATACAATGAGCAGTTCTTC.

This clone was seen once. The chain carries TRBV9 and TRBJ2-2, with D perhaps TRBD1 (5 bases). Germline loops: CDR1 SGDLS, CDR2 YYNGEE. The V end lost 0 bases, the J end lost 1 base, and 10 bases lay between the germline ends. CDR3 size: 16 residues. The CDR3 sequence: CASSVAAGLNTGELFF. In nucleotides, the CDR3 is TGTGCCAGCAGCGTAGCCGCAGGGCTGAACACCGGGGAGCTGTTTTTT.